This T cell receptor beta chain was sequenced in a study of blood T cell repertoires in COVID-19. Study information: The origin of the acute and convalescent COVID-19 samples was the United States, Italy and Spain.

Sequenced by immunoSEQ multiplex PCR; TCRdb stores in-frame clones only, minus some. In the table there are tens of thousands of clones, approximately 85% of which are singletons. Patients of the Seattle cohort, enrolled during active infection, were followed longitudinally. The source is a woman aged 80 or over with COVID-19, enrolled during active disease. Sequenced sample: peripheral blood.

Here the CDR3 DNA reads TGTGCCAGCAGCTTAGATTTGGGACTAGCGGGGGCCGACAATGAGCAGTTCTTC. As protein: CASSLDLGLAGADNEQFF. The genes are TRBV7-3 and TRBJ2-1; 14 positions agree with TRBD2. The V gene's germline CDR1 is SGHTA and CDR2 FQGTGA. The V and J ends lost 2 bases and 5 bases, in that order; junction bases with no gene match: 8. The CDR3 covers 18 residues.